The clone carrying this TCR beta chain was picked up one time. This record comes from a study of cytotoxic CD8 clonotypes in ibrutinib-treated CLL. At the level of the study: Of a cohort that held some 12 relapsed/refractory and around 14 treatment-naive patients, around 18 were IGHV unmutated.

TCRdb's table, derived via immunoSEQ multiplex PCR, lists solely in-frame clones and lacks some. Altogether 65,000 to 90,000 clones are present, less than 85% being singletons, with the ten largest covering about 39%. The CDR3 covers 12 residues. The V and J ends lost 6 bases and 2 bases respectively, with 5 bases between them. Per the germline V gene, CDR1 is LNHDA and CDR2 is SQIVND (reference sequence). Specimen: PBMCs, collected after 24 months of ibrutinib treatment. The chain uses TRBV19 and TRBJ1-3; no clear D. The TCR comes from a human donor with chronic lymphocytic leukemia. Here the CDR3 reads CASSPPGNTIYF. The CDR3 region has the DNA TGTGCCAGTAGCCCTCCTGGAAACACCATATATTTT.